This T cell receptor beta chain came from a study of Graves' ophthalmopathy and Graves' hyperthyroidism. This clonotype appeared many times. Transcripts of RNA were the source for amplifying TCR beta CDR3 regions. The first-round RT-PCR employed HTBI primers together with the Qiagen OneStep RT-PCR kit. A multiplex PCR was then performed as the second round. TCRdb itself ran the multiplex PCR reads through MiXCR, one entry per CDR3 protein. The sample yields roughly 400,000 distinct CDR3 sequences, about 18% seen once. Trimming took off 8 bases at V and 0 bases at J, with 14 bases between the two ends. The CDR3 consists of 14 residues. CDR1 and CDR2 (germline): SEHNR, FQNEAQ (reference sequence).

The chain has TRBV7-9 and TRBJ2-7, with D possibly called TRBD1 or TRBD2 (6 bases each). The receptor was isolated from an adult woman with stable Graves' hyperthyroidism. Source material: peripheral blood. The CDR3: CASEWRDNSYEQYF. Written as DNA, the CDR3 is TGTGCCAGCGAGTGGCGGGACAACTCCTACGAGCAGTACTTC.